The 20 T cell receptor beta chains presented below share a single source sample, sequenced in a study of blood T cell repertoires in COVID-19. This table comes from immunoSEQ multiplex PCR, and its TCRdb copy is limited to in-frame clones, with some not included. This sample has some 210,000 clones, with over 75% found just once. The sequenced sample was peripheral blood. Receptors were obtained from a woman aged 40-49 years who had recovered from COVID-19.

V is TRBV7-2 and J is TRBJ2-7; a possible D gene is TRBD2 (6 bases). Deletions cut 5 bases from V and 4 bases from J, with 18 bases between. The CDR3 is 15 residues long. The germline V gene encodes CDR1 SGHTA and CDR2 FQGNSA. CDR3 sequence reads: CASSRTGLKKYEQYF. The CDR3 bases are TGTGCCAGCAGCCGCACGGGACTGAAAAAGTACGAGCAGTACTTC.

The gene calls are TRBV6-5 and TRBJ1-3; the match to TRBD1 covers 8 bases. CDR3 length equals 16 residues. CDR1 and CDR2 (germline): MNHEY, SVGAGI. The ends lost 2 bases at V and 4 bases at J; junction bases unmatched: 7. CDR3 residues: CASSYHTGGTGNTIYF. The DNA for the CDR3 is TGTGCCAGCAGTTACCATACAGGGGGTACCGGAAACACCATATATTTT.

This chain links TRBV29-1 with TRBJ1-1, with 7 bases fitting TRBD1. The CDR3 contains 13 residues. Per the germline V gene, CDR1 is SQVTM and CDR2 is ANQGSEA. V trimming: 7 bases; J trimming: 5 bases; junction bases outside the gene matches: 10. The CDR3 loop is CSGKGAGETEAFF. CDR3 DNA sequence: TGCAGCGGGAAGGGGGCAGGGGAAACTGAAGCTTTCTTT.

In its sample, this clone was seen a few times. This sequence joins TRBV10-1 and TRBJ2-5, with 9 bases fitting TRBD1. CDR1 WNHNN and CDR2 SYGVQD come from the germline V gene (reference sequence). This CDR3 region has 18 residues. The ends lost 5 bases at V and 4 bases at J; junction bases unmatched: 17. CDR3 region: CASSLRDRDFNTGETQYF. The DNA for the CDR3 is TGCGCCAGCAGTCTACGGGACAGGGACTTTAATACCGGAGAGACCCAGTACTTC.

The V and J genes are TRBV11-1 and TRBJ1-1, with D uncertain. The germline V and J ends were trimmed by 0 bases and 1 base, with 9 bases remaining between them. The germline gives CDR1 SGHAT, CDR2 FQDESV (reference sequence). This CDR3 spans 15 amino acids. CDR3 sequence: CASSLAATTNTEAFF. CDR3 sequence (DNA): TGTGCCAGCAGCTTAGCGGCGACAACGAACACTGAAGCTTTCTTT.

V is TRBV5-1 and J is TRBJ1-4; D gene unclear. Germline CDR1 SGHRS, CDR2 YFSETQ. Trimming removed 4 bases at V and 10 bases at J, with 14 bases between. The CDR3 runs to 13 residues. The CDR3 reads CASSNEEVGKLFF. The DNA of the CDR3 is TGCGCCAGCAGCAATGAAGAGGTGGGAAAACTGTTTTTT. Complete variable domain (other parts from reference TRBV5-1 and TRBJ1-4): KAGVTQTPRYLIKTRGQQVTLSCSPISGHRSVSWYQQTPGQGLQFLFEYFSETQRNKGNFPGRFSGRQFSNSRSEMNVSTLELGDSALYLCASSNEEVGKLFFGSGTQLSVL.

V usage is TRBV7-2 and J usage is TRBJ2-7; D might be TRBD2 (5 bases). The V and J ends lost 5 bases and 6 bases respectively, with 11 bases between them. CDR1 is SGHTA, CDR2 FQGNSA, per germline. CDR3 length equals 12 residues. The CDR3 bases are TGTGCCAGCAGCCGGCAGCGGAGCGAGCAGTACTTC. This sequence encodes CASSRQRSEQYF.

This sequence joins TRBV7-9 and TRBJ2-4, with a possible D match to TRBD1 (5 bases). V dropped 0 bases and J dropped 0 bases, with 12 bases sitting between them. CDR1 SEHNR and CDR2 FQNEAQ come from the germline V gene (reference sequence). CDR3 size: 17 residues. CDR3 loop: CASSLAYDRQAKNIQYF. CDR3 in DNA: TGTGCCAGCAGCTTAGCCTACGACAGACAAGCCAAAAACATTCAGTACTTC.

The V call is TRBV6-2 or TRBV6-3, the J call TRBJ1-2, with D uncertain. Germline V gene lookup returns CDR1 MNHEY and CDR2 SVGEGT. This CDR3 has 13 residues. V gave up 5 bases and J gave up 5 bases, with 12 bases separating them. The CDR3 bases are TGTGCCAGCAGTCATGGACGGGATTATGGCTACACCTTC. Its translation: CASSHGRDYGYTF.

The rearrangement links TRBV27 to TRBJ1-2; 9 bases are shared with TRBD1. In germline, CDR1 is MNHEY, CDR2 SMNVEV (reference sequence). After removal of 8 bases from V and 3 bases from J, the junction contained 7 bases not matched to a gene. The CDR3 totals 14 residues. The CDR3 sequence: CASGWTGDDYGYTF. The CDR3 DNA is TGTGCCAGCGGGTGGACAGGGGATGACTATGGCTACACCTTC.

V is TRBV6-5 and J is TRBJ2-7; the D gene is possibly TRBD2 (6 bases). Germline CDR1 MNHEY, CDR2 SVGAGI. Trimming shortened V by 6 bases and J by 5 bases, and 20 bases separated the two germline ends. This CDR3 is built from 15 residues. CDR3 residues: CASSKTTAGLHEQYF. In DNA form, the CDR3 reads TGTGCCAGCAGCAAAACGACAGCGGGTCTCCACGAGCAGTACTTC.

V is TRBV11-2 and J is TRBJ1-1; D gene unclear. The CDR3 loop spans 13 amino acids. With 2 bases removed from V and 5 bases from J, the gap between germline ends came to 9 bases. Germline V CDR1 and CDR2: SGHAT, FQNNGV. DNA for the CDR3: TGTGCCAGCAGCTTAATGTCGAGGACTGAAGCTTTCTTT. Its translation is CASSLMSRTEAFF.

The CDR3 region is CASSPGTGSGITEAFF. DNA of the CDR3: TGTGCCAGCAGCCCAGGGACAGGGTCTGGGATCACTGAAGCTTTCTTT. This chain links TRBV11-3 with TRBJ1-1; 9 positions match TRBD1. The CDR3 runs 16 residues. V lost 5 bases to trimming and J lost 4 bases; unmatched junction nucleotides: 11. CDR1 and CDR2 from the germline V gene are SGHNT and YENEEA.

For the CDR3, the DNA is TGTGCCAGCAGCTTCCGGACAGGGACTACCAACACCATATATTTT. Its protein is CASSFRTGTTNTIYF. The V gene is TRBV11-2, the J gene TRBJ1-3; the match to TRBD1 covers 8 bases. CDR1 SGHAT and CDR2 FQNNGV come from the germline V gene. The V and J ends lost 3 bases and 7 bases, in that order; junction bases with no gene match: 8. The CDR3 totals 15 residues.

This chain connects TRBV7-6 to TRBJ2-7; D perhaps matches TRBD1 (5 bases). Trimming took 1 base from V and 2 from J, leaving 9 bases between them. The germline V gene encodes CDR1 SGHVS and CDR2 FNYEAQ. The CDR3 has 14 residues. The CDR3 DNA reads TGTGCCAGCAGCTTAGGCAGGGCAGCCTACGAGCAGTACTTC. It specifies CASSLGRAAYEQYF. Drawing the rest from reference TRBV7-6 and TRBJ2-7, the complete variable domain is GAGVSQSPRYKVTKRGQDVALRCDPISGHVSLYWYRQALGQGPEFLTYFNYEAQQDKSGLPNDRFSAERPEGSISTLTIQRTEQRDSAMYRCASSLGRAAYEQYFGPGTRLTVT.

Notes on this clone: The identical CDR3 is also encoded by other nucleotide sequences in the sample. The CDR3: CASSLGEDQPQHF. The CDR3 DNA follows: TGTGCCAGCAGTTTAGGGGAGGACCAGCCCCAGCATTTT. V gene TRBV12-3 or TRBV12-4 combines with J gene TRBJ1-5; D ambiguous. The germline V and J ends were trimmed by 1 base and 7 bases, with 8 bases remaining between them. The CDR3 extends over 13 amino acids.

The V gene is TRBV5-1, the J gene TRBJ1-4; D is perhaps TRBD1 (6 bases). V was clipped by 7 bases and J by 4 bases, with 14 bases between them. Germline CDR1 SGHRS, CDR2 YFSETQ. The CDR3 is made up of 14 amino acids. The CDR3 nucleotides read TGCGCCAGCGGAACAGGGTCCTATAATGAAAAACTGTTTTTT. Its protein product is CASGTGSYNEKLFF.

The rearrangement uses TRBV7-2 and TRBJ2-5; weak D call: TRBD2 (7 bases). This CDR3 contains 16 residues. The germline CDR1 and CDR2 sequences are SGHTA and FQGNSA. V dropped 5 bases and J dropped 5 bases, with 21 bases sitting between them. DNA for the CDR3: TGTGCCAGCAGCGCATCTTCCCTCAGGGGAGGGGAGACCCAGTACTTC. Translation: CASSASSLRGGETQYF.

This chain links TRBV10-3 with TRBJ1-2; TRBD1 is a possible D gene (6 bases). Germline-derived CDR1 and CDR2 are ENHRY and SYGVKD. V was clipped by 7 bases and J by 4 bases, with 19 bases between them. The CDR3 sequence is 15 residues long. The CDR3, as DNA: TGTGCCATCAATTCGGACAGCGCCCAGGTCTATGGCTACACCTTC. Translated: CAINSDSAQVYGYTF.

The chain combines TRBV25-1 with TRBJ2-7; possible D gene TRBD2, 5 bases. This CDR3 is built from 13 residues. From germline, CDR1 is MGHDK and CDR2 SYGVNS. The germline V and J ends were trimmed by 7 bases and 3 bases, with 13 bases remaining between them. The DNA of the CDR3 is TGTGCCAGCAATTCCCCCGGGGTCTACGAGCAGTACTTC. Its protein product is CASNSPGVYEQYF.